These T cell receptor beta chains were read from a single sample in a study of CD8 T cells in Susac syndrome. Each CDR3 protein is one row after TCRdb ran MiXCR on the immunoSEQ multiplex PCR reads. The top ten clones hold about 0.52% of a sample with approximately 80,000 distinct CDR3 sequences, roughly 95% of them seen once. Sequenced material: CD8+ T cells from PBMCs. The source is a human donor with Susac syndrome. Each CDR3 is given with its conserved first and last residue. D genes are given only for firm matches. The listing skips clone size in some rows; elsewhere it reads once, few, many or a size class.

>14|TRBD1|-|TRBJ2-7|TRBV27
TGTGCCAGCAGGGTAGGACAGGGGTTCTACGAGCAGTACTTC
CASRVGQGFYEQYF
>13|-|-|TRBJ2-7|TRBV6-4
TGTGCCAGCAGTCTCGACGCAACGGGCGAGCAGTACTTC
CASSLDATGEQYF
>12|-|-|TRBJ2-4|TRBV6-6
TGTGCCAGCAGGTCAAGGACGGGGTTTCAGTACTTC
CASRSRTGFQYF
>15|TRBD1|-|TRBJ1-2|TRBV12-5
TGTGCTTCGGAGTACACAGGGGGTGGTAACTATGGCTACACCTTC
CASEYTGGGNYGYTF
>15|TRBD1|-|TRBJ2-7|TRBV15
TGTGCCACCAGCAGAGTTCCCGAGGGGGCGTACGAGCAGTACTTC
CATSRVPEGAYEQYF
>19|-|-|TRBJ2-7|TRBV12-2
TGTGCAAGTCGCTCACTCCGTGCTTTTAGCGGGGGGTTAAAGCACGAGCAGTACTTC
CASRSLRAFSGGLKHEQYF
>14|-|once|TRBJ1-1|TRBV19
TGTGCCAGTAGTAAGAGACAGTTGTACACTGAAGCTTTCTTT
CASSKRQLYTEAFF
>16|TRBD1|-|TRBJ2-4|TRBV11-2
TGTGCCAGCAGCTTAAGTGTCAGGGGGACCAAAAACATTCAGTACTTC
CASSLSVRGTKNIQYF
>12|-|-|TRBJ2-1|TRBV4-3
TGCGCCAGCAGCCCCCTCCGAGGTGAGCAGTTCTTC
CASSPLRGEQFF
>15|TRBD2|-|TRBJ2-1|TRBV18
TGTGCCAGCTCACCCCCGACTAGCGGGGGGGTGGAGCAGTTCTTC
CASSPPTSGGVEQFF
>14|-|-|TRBJ2-7|TRBV9
TGTGCCAGCAGCGTACAGGGCGACTACTACGAGCAGTACTTC
CASSVQGDYYEQYF
>15|TRBD1|-|TRBJ1-1|TRBV4-3
TGCGCCAGCAGCCAGGACAGGGGGGCGAACACTGAAGCTTTCTTT
CASSQDRGANTEAFF
>17|-|-|TRBJ2-6|TRBV30
TGTGCCTGGAGTCGTGGTGTGGGGAGCTCTGGGGCCAACGTCCTGACTTTC
CAWSRGVGSSGANVLTF
>11|-|-|TRBJ2-1|TRBV24-1
TGTGCCACCGGAAGCAGGGTTACGCAGTTCTTC
CATGSRVTQFF
>15|-|-|TRBJ2-4|TRBV4-3
TGCGCCAGCAGCCAAGGGGGTAGGGCCGGAGACATTCAGTACTTC
CASSQGGRAGDIQYF
>14|-|-|TRBJ1-2|TRBV5-8
TGTGCCAGCGGCGGGACGGCCGTTAACTATGGCTACACCTTC
CASGGTAVNYGYTF
>15|-|-|TRBJ2-3|TRBV7-8
TGTGCCAGCAGCTCCCTCGTCACCCGGAGCGATACGCAGTATTTT
CASSSLVTRSDTQYF
>14|TRBD2|-|TRBJ2-1|TRBV12-3/TRBV12-4
TGTGCCAGCAGTTTGCCCGGGAGGGGCAATGAGCAGTTCTTC
CASSLPGRGNEQFF
>13|-|-|TRBJ1-5|TRBV7-9
TGTGCCAGCAGCTCGGACAGCAATCAGCCCCAGCATTTT
CASSSDSNQPQHF
>14|TRBD1|-|TRBJ2-7|TRBV29-1
TGCAGCGTTGTCCCAGGACAGGGGGAGCGGGAGCAGTACTTC
CSVVPGQGEREQYF
>13|-|-|TRBJ2-7|TRBV7-8
TGTGCCAGCAGCTCCTCGACCCGCGGGGAGCAGTACTTC
CASSSSTRGEQYF